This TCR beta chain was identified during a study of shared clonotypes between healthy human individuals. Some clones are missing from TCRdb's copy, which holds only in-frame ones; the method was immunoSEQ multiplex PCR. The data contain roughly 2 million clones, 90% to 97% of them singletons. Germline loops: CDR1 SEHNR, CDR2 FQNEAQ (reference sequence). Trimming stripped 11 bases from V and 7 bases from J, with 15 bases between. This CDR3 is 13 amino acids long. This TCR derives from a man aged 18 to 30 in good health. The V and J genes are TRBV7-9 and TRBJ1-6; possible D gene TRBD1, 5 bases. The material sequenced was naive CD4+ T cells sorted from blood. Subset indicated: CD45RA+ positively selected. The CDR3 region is CASSGTTNSPLHF. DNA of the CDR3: TGTGCCTCCTCCGGGACCACAAATTCACCCCTCCACTTT.